Below are 10 T cell receptor beta chains sequenced from a single sample in a study of T-cell reconstitution after alpha-beta-depleted transplantation in children. It was with unique molecular identifiers that the TCRbeta library was prepared. TCRdb fed the PCR reads into MiXCR, producing one record per CDR3 protein. This sample has 150,000 to 200,000 distinct CDR3 sequences, with about 6.4% found just once. Sample: PBMCs from the stem cell graft donor, taken from the stem cell graft. The receptors derive from a human donor who donated a stem cell graft to a child with Wiskott-Aldrich syndrome.

This clonotype was detected many times. V is TRBV12-3 or TRBV12-4 and J is TRBJ2-1; 8 bases fit TRBD1. J lost 3 bases, V lost 6 bases, and 7 bases had no gene match. The CDR3 consists of 15 residues. The CDR3 protein is CASSSFGTGYNEQFF. CDR3 DNA: TGTGCCAGCAGCTCTTTCGGGACAGGCTACAATGAGCAGTTCTTC.

This clonotype appeared many times. The chain couples TRBV12-3 or TRBV12-4 to TRBJ2-7; 9 bases match TRBD2. Trimming removed 6 bases from V and 2 bases from J; junction bases left unmatched: 5. The CDR3 has 14 residues. CDR3 residues: CASRNSGRTYEQYF. CDR3 nucleotides: TGTGCCAGCAGGAATAGCGGGAGAACCTACGAGCAGTACTTC.

As DNA, the CDR3 is TGCGCCAGCAGCCGATGGGAAGGGGGAGAGACCCAGTACTTC. The encoded protein is CASSRWEGGETQYF. The genes are TRBV4-1 and TRBJ2-5; D may be TRBD1 (6 bases). The V end lost 4 bases, the J end lost 4 bases, and 13 bases lay between the germline ends. Germline CDR1 and CDR2: MGHRA and YSYEKL. The CDR3 length is 14 residues.

In its sample, this clonotype was seen many times. CDR3 DNA: TGTGCCAGCAGAAAGATTCCTACATCCGAGCAGTTCTTC. Translating it yields CASRKIPTSEQFF. The rearrangement uses TRBV12-3 or TRBV12-4 and TRBJ2-1, with D hard to call. The CDR3 is 13 amino acids. The V and J ends lost 6 bases and 10 bases respectively, with 16 bases between them.

This clonotype was counted many times. The rearrangement links TRBV3-1 to TRBJ2-7; TRBD1 matches at 9 bases. Germline V gene data show CDR1 as LGHDT and CDR2 as YNNKEL (reference sequence). The CDR3 sequence is 15 residues long. Trimming removed 5 bases from V and 3 bases from J; junction bases left unmatched: 8. DNA of the CDR3: TGTGCCAGCAGCAACCCGACAGGGGGGAACTACGAGCAGTACTTC. Its translation: CASSNPTGGNYEQYF.

In this sample, this clonotype turned up many times. The chain is built from TRBV5-1 and TRBJ2-3; tentative D call: TRBD2 (6 bases). Trimming stripped 2 bases from V and 2 bases from J, with 9 bases between. Per the germline V gene, CDR1 is SGHRS and CDR2 is YFSETQ. The CDR3 is 14 residues long. DNA of the CDR3: TGCGCCAGCAGCTTTAGCGGTTACACAGATACGCAGTATTTT. Its protein product is CASSFSGYTDTQYF. Combining the CDR3 with reference TRBV5-1 and TRBJ2-3 gives the whole variable domain KAGVTQTPRYLIKTRGQQVTLSCSPISGHRSVSWYQQTPGQGLQFLFEYFSETQRNKGNFPGRFSGRQFSNSRSEMNVSTLELGDSALYLCASSFSGYTDTQYFGPGTRLTVL.

The chain combines TRBV3-1 with TRBJ1-1; D remains unclear. Trimming pared 6 bases from V and 4 bases from J, leaving 21 bases between. CDR1 and CDR2 (germline): LGHDT, YNNKEL (reference sequence). This CDR3 has 16 residues. CDR3 coding DNA: TGTGCCAGCAGTAATTGGGGAGAGGGCCGGGGCACTGAAGCTTTCTTT. This sequence encodes CASSNWGEGRGTEAFF.

This chain links TRBV7-9 with TRBJ2-1; D is ambiguous. The V gene's germline CDR1 is SEHNR and CDR2 FQNEAQ (reference sequence). This CDR3 comprises 13 residues. The V end lost 2 bases, the J end lost 4 bases, and 6 bases lay between the germline ends. This chain's CDR3 is CASSLPRYNEQFF. The CDR3 DNA reads as TGTGCCAGCAGCTTACCCAGGTACAATGAGCAGTTCTTC.

This clonotype was observed many times. The CDR3 sequence is CASSLAQGLDGYTF. In DNA, the CDR3 is TGTGCCAGCAGCTTAGCGCAGGGACTGGATGGCTACACCTTC. The gene calls are TRBV7-2 and TRBJ1-2, with a possible D match to TRBD1 (5 bases). This CDR3 is built from 14 residues. Trimming stripped 0 bases from V and 6 bases from J, with 11 bases between. The germline V gene has CDR1 SGHTA and CDR2 FQGNSA.

This clonotype was observed many times. The CDR3 DNA reads as TGTGCCAGCAAGGGAGCCGGGAGGGCTCGGAATGAGCAGTTCTTC. Its protein product is CASKGAGRARNEQFF. The chain employs TRBV7-9 and TRBJ2-1, with 8 bases that match TRBD2. V dropped 7 bases and J dropped 7; count of bases not matched to a gene: 12. In germline, CDR1 is SEHNR, CDR2 FQNEAQ (reference sequence). There are 15 residues in the CDR3.